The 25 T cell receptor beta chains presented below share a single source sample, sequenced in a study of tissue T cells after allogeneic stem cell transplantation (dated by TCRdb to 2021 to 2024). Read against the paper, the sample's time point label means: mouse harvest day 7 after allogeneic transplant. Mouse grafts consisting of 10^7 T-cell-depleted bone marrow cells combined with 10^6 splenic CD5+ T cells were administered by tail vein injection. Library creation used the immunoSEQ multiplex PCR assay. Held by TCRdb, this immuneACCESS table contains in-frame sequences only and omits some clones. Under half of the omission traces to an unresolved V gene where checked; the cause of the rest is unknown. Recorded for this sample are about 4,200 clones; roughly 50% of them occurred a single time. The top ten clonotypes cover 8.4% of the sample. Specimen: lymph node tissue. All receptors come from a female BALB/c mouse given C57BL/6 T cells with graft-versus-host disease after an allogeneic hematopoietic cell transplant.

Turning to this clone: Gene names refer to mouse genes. The CDR3 is CASSQGQGGSDYTF. The CDR3 DNA, read in part, is TGTGCCAGCAGCCAAGGACAGGGCGGGTCCGACTACACC. V is TRBV5 and J is TRBJ1-2; 7 bases map to TRBD1. The CDR3 end falls 1 residue outside the read, so it is completed with the germline J gene. V was clipped by 1 base and J by 5 bases; unmatched bases: 4. The CDR3 is 14 residues long. Germline V gene lookup returns CDR1 LGHNA and CDR2 YNLKQL (reference sequence).

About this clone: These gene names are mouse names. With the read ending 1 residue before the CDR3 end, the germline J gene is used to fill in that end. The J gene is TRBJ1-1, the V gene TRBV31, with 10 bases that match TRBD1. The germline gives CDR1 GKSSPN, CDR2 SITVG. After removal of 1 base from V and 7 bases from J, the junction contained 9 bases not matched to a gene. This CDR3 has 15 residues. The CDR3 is CAWSPPGTGVGEVFF. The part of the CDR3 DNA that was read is TGTGCCTGGAGTCCGCCCGGGACAGGGGTGGGAGAAGTCTTC.

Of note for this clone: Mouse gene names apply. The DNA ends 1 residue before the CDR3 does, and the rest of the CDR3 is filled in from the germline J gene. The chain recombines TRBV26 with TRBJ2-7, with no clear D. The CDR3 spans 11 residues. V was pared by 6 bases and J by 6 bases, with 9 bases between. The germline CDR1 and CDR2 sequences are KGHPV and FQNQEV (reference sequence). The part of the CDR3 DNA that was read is TGTGCCAGCAGCCGGGAGGGTGAACAGTAC. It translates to CASSREGEQY. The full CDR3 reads CASSREGEQYF.

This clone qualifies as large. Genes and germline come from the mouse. The CDR3 sequence: CASSLEGGGEQYF. CDR3 bases read: TGTGCAAGCAGCTTAGAGGGGGGCGGCGAACAGTAC. The chain carries TRBV16 and TRBJ2-7; the D gene is possibly TRBD2 (7 bases). The read halts 1 residue ahead of the CDR3 end, with the missing end drawn from the germline J gene. The V end lost 0 bases, the J end lost 7 bases, and 10 bases lay between the germline ends. The CDR3 is 13 residues long. CDR1 is SGHSA and CDR2 is FRNQAP in the germline V gene.

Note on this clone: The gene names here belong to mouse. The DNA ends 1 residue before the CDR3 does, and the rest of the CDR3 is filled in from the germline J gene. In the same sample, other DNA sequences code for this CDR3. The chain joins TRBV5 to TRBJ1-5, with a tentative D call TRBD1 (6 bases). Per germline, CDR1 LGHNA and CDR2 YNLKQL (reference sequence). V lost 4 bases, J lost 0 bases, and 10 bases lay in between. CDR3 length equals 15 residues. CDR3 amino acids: CASSRPGHNNQAPLF. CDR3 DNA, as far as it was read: TGTGCCAGCAGCCGTCCGGGACATAACAACCAGGCTCCGCTT.

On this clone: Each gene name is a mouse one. The CDR3 spells CASKTGGPNTGQLYF. The sequenced CDR3 bases are TGTGCCAGCAAAACAGGGGGCCCAAACACCGGGCAGCTCTAC. This chain joins TRBV26 and TRBJ2-2; TRBD1 matches 9 bases. The read halts 1 residue ahead of the CDR3 end, with the missing end drawn from the germline J gene. Germline CDR1 is KGHPV and CDR2 is FQNQEV (reference sequence). V lost 7 bases and J lost 0; bases outside the gene matches: 3. CDR3 length equals 15 residues.

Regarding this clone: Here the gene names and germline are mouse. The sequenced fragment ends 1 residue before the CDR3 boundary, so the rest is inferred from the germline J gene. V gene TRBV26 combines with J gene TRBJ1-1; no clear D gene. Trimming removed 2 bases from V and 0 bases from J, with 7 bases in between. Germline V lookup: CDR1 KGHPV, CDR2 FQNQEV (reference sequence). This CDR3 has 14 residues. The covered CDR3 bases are TGTGCCAGCAGTCTGGAGGTTGCAAACACAGAAGTCTTC. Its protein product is CASSLEVANTEVF. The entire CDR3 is CASSLEVANTEVFF.

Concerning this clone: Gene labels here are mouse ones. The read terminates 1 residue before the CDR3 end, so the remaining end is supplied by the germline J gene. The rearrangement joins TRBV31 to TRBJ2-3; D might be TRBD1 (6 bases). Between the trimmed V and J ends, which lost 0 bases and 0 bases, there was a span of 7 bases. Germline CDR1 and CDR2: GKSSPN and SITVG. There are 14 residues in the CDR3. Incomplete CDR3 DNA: TGTGCCTGGAGTCTAGGGGGTAGTGCAGAAACGCTGTAT. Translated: CAWSLGGSAETLY. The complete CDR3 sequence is CAWSLGGSAETLYF.

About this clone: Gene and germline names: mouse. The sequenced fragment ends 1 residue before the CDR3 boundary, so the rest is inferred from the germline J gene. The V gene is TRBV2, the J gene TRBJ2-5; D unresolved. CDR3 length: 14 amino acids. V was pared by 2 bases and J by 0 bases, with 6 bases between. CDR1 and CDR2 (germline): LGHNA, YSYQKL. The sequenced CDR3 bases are TGTGCCAGCAGCCAAAACCAGAACCAAGACACCCAGTAC. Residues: CASSQNQNQDTQY. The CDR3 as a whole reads CASSQNQNQDTQYF.

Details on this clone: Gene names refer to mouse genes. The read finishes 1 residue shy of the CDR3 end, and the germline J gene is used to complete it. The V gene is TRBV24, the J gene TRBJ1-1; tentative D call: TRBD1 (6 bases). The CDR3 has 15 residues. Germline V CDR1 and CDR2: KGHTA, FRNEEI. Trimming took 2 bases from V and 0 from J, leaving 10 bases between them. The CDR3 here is CASSLGQRPNTEVFF. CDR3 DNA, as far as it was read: TGTGCCAGCAGTCTGGGACAGAGGCCAAACACAGAAGTCTTC.

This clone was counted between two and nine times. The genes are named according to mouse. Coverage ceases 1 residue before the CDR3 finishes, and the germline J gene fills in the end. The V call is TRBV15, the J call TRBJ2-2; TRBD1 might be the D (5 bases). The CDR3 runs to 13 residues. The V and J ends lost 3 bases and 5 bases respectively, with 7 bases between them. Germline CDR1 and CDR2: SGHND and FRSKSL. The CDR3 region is CASSFSGTGQLYF. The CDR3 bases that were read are TGTGCCAGCAGTTTTTCAGGGACCGGGCAGCTCTAC.

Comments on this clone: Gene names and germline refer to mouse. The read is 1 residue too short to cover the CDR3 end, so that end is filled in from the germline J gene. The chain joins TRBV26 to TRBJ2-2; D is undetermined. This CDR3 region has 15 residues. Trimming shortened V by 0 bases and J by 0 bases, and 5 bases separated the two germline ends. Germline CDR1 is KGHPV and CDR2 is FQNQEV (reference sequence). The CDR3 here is CASSLSQSNTGQLYF. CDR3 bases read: TGTGCCAGCAGTCTGTCACAGTCAAACACCGGGCAGCTCTAC.

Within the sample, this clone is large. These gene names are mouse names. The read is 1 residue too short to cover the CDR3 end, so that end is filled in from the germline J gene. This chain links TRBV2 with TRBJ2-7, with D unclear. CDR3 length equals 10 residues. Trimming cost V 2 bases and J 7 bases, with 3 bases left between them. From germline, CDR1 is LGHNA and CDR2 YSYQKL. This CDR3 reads CASSQREQYF. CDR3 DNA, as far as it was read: TGTGCCAGCAGCCAACGGGAACAGTAC.

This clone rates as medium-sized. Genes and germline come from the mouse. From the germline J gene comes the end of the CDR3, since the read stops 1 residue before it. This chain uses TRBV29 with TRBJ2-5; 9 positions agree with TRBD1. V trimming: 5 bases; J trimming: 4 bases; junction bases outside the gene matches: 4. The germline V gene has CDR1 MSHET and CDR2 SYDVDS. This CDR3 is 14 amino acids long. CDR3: CASSPGTGKDTQYF. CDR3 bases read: TGTGCTAGCAGTCCCGGGACAGGGAAAGACACCCAGTAC.

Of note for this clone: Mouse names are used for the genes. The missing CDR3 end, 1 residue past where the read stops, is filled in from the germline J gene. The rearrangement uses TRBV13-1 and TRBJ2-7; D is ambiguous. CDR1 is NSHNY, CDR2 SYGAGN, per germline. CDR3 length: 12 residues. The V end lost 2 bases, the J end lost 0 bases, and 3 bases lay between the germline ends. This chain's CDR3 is CASSESSYEQYF. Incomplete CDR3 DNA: TGTGCCAGCAGTGAAAGCTCCTATGAACAGTAC.

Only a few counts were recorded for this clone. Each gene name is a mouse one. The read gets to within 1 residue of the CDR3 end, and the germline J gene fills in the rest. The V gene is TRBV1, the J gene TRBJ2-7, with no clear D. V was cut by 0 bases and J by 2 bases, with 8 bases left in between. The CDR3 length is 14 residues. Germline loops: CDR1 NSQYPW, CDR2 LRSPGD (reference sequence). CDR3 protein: CTCSADPGTYEQYF. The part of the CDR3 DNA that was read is TGCACCTGCAGTGCAGATCCTGGTACCTATGAACAGTAC.

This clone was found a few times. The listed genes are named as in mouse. Partial CDR3 DNA: TGCACCTGCAGTGCCCGGGACAGGGGGTATGAACAGTAC. It yields the protein CTCSARDRGYEQY. In full, the CDR3 reads CTCSARDRGYEQYF. The chain links TRBV1 to TRBJ2-7; 11 bases are a match to TRBD1. The read ends 1 residue early relative to the CDR3; the germline J gene fills the gap. Losses at the gene ends were 3 bases for V and 4 bases for J; bases not matched to a gene: 2. The length of the CDR3 is 14 residues. Germline assignment: CDR1 NSQYPW and CDR2 LRSPGD (reference sequence).

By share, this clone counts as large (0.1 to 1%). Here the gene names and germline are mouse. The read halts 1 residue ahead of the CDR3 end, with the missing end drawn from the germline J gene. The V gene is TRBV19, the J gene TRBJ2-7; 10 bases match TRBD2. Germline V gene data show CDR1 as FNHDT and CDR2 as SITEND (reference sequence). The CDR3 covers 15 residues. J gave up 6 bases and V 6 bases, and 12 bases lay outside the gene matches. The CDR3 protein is CASTRGGLGGLEQYF. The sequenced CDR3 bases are TGTGCCAGCACTCGTGGGGGGCTGGGGGGGCTTGAACAGTAC.

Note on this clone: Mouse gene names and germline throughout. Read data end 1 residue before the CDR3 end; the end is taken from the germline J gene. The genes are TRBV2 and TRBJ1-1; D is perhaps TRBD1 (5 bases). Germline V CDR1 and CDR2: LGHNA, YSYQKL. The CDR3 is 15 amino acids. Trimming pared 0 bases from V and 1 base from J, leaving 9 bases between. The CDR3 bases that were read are TGTGCCAGCAGCCAAGATCCAGGGAGGAACACAGAAGTCTTC. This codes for CASSQDPGRNTEVF. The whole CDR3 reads CASSQDPGRNTEVFF.

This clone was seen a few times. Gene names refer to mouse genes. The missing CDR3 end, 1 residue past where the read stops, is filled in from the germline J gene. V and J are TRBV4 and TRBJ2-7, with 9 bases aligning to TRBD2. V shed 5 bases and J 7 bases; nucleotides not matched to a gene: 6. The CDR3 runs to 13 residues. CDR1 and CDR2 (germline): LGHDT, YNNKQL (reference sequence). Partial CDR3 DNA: TGTGCCAGCAGCCGGGACTGGGACTTGGAACAGTAC. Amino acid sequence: CASSRDWDLEQY. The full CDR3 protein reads CASSRDWDLEQYF.

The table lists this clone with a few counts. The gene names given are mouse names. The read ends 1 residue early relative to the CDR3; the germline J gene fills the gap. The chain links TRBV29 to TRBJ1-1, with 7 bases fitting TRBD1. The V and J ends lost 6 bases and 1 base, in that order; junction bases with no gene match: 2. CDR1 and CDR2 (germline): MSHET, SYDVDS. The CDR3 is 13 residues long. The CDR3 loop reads CASRTGWNTEVFF. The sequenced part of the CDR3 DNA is TGTGCTAGCAGGACAGGGTGGAACACAGAAGTCTTC.

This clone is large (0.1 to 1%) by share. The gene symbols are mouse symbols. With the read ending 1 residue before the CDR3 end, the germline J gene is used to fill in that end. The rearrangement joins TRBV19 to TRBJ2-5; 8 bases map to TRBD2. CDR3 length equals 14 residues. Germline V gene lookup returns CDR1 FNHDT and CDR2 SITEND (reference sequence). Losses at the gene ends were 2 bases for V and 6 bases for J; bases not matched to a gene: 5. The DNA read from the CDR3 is TGTGCCAGCAGTATCGGGACTGGTGGGGACACCCAGTAC. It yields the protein CASSIGTGGDTQY. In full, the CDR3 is CASSIGTGGDTQYF.

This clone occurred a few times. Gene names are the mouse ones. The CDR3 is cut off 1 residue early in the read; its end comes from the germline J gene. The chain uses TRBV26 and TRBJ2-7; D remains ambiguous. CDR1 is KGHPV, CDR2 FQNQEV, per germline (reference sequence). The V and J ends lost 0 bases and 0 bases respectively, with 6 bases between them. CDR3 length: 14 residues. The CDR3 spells CASSLSFSSYEQYF. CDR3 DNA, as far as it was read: TGTGCCAGCAGTCTGTCGTTCAGCTCCTATGAACAGTAC.

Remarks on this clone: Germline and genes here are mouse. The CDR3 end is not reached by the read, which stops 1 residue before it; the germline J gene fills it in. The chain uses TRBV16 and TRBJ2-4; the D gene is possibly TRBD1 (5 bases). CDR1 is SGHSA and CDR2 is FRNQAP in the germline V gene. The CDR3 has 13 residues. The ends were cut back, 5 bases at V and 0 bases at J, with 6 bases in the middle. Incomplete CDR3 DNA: TGTGCAAGCAGCCAGGGTAGTCAAAACACCTTGTAC. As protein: CASSQGSQNTLY. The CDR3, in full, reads CASSQGSQNTLYF. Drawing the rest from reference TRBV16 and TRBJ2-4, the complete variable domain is NAGVIQTPRHKVTGKGQEATLWCEPISGHSAVFWYRQTIVQGLEFLTYFRNQAPIDDSGMPKERFSAQMPNQSHSTLKIQSTQPQDSAVYLCASSQGSQNTLYFGAGTRLSVL.

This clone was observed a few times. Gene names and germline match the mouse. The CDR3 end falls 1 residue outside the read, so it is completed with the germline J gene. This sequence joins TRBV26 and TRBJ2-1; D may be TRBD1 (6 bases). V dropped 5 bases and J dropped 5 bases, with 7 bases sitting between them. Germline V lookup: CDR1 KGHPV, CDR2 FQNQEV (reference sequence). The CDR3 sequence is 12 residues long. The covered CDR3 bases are TGTGCCAGCAGTTCAGGGGATGCTGAGCAGTTC. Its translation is CASSSGDAEQF. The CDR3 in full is CASSSGDAEQFF.